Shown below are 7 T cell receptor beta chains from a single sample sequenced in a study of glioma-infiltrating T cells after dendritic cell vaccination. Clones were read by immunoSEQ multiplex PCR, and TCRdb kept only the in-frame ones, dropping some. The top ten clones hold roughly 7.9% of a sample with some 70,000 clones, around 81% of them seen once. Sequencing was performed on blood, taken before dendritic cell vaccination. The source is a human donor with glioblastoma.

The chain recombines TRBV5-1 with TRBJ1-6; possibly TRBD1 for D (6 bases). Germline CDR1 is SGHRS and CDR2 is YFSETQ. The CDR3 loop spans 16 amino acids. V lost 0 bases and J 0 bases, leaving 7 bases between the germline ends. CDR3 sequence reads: CASSLEGVSYNSPLHF. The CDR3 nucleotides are TGCGCCAGCAGCTTGGAGGGGGTCTCCTATAATTCACCCCTCCACTTT.

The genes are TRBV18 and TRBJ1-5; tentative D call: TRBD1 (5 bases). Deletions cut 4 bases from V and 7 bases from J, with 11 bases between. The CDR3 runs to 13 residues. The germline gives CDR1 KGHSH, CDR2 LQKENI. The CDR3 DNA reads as TGTGCCAGCTCACTCGGGGGAGAACAGCCCCAGCATTTT. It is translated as CASSLGGEQPQHF. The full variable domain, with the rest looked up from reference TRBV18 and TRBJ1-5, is NAGVMQNPRHLVRRRGQEARLRCSPMKGHSHVYWYRQLPEEGLKFMVYLQKENIIDESGMPKERFSAEFPKEGPSILRIQQVVRGDSAAYFCASSLGGEQPQHFGDGTRLSIL.

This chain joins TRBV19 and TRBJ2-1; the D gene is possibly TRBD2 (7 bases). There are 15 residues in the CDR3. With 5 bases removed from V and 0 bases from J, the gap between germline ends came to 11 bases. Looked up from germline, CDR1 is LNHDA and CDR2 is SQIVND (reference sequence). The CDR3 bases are TGTGCCAGTAGTTCCCGGGGGGCCTCCTACAATGAGCAGTTCTTC. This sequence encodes CASSSRGASYNEQFF.

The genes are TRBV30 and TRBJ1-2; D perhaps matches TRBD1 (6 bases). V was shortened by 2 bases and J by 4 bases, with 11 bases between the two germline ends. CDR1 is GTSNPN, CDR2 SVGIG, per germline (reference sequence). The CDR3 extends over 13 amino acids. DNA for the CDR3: TGTGCCTGGAGTACAGGGCTTAGCTATGGCTACACCTTC. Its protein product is CAWSTGLSYGYTF.

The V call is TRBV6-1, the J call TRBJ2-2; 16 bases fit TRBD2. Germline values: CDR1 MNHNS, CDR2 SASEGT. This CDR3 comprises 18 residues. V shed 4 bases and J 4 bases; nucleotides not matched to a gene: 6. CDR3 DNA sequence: TGTGCCAGCAGTGTGGGACTAGCGGGGGGGCCCGGCACCGGGGAGCTGTTTTTT. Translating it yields CASSVGLAGGPGTGELFF.

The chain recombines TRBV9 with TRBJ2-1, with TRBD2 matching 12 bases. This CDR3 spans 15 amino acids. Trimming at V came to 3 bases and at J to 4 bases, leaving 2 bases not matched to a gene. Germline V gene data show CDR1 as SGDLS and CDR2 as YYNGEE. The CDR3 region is CASSAGLAGYNEQFF. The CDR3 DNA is TGTGCCAGCAGCGCAGGACTAGCGGGGTACAATGAGCAGTTCTTC.

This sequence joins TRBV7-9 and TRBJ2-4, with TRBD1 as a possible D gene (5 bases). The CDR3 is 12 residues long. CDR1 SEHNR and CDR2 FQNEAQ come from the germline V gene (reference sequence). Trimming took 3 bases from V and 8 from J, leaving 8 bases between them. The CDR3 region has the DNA TGTGCCAGCAGCTTTGGGGCAGACATTCAGTACTTC. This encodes CASSFGADIQYF.